The 18 T cell receptor beta chains reported below all come from one sample, sequenced in a study of OX40 agonist ivuxolimab in advanced cancers. Sequencing was performed with immunoSEQ multiplex PCR; in TCRdb, only in-frame clones are kept and a portion is missing. The data contain 34,000 or so clones, approximately 87% of them singletons. Sequenced here: CD4+ or CD8+ T cells sorted from blood, sampled in a trial of the OX40 agonist ivuxolimab. Source of these receptors: an adult with an advanced solid tumor such as melanoma, head and neck, liver or kidney cancer.

This chain uses TRBV14 with TRBJ1-4; 10 nucleotides align to TRBD1. Germline values: CDR1 SGHDN, CDR2 FVKESK. The CDR3 covers 15 residues. V gave up 2 bases and J gave up 7 bases; unmatched junction bases: 4. The CDR3: CASSQTGTGAEKLFF. In DNA, the CDR3 is TGTGCCAGCAGCCAAACCGGGACAGGGGCTGAAAAACTGTTTTTT.

V gene TRBV6-5 combines with J gene TRBJ2-3; D is unresolved. In germline, CDR1 is MNHEY, CDR2 SVGAGI. This CDR3 spans 14 amino acids. Trimming shortened V by 4 bases and J by 3 bases, and 11 bases separated the two germline ends. Written as DNA, the CDR3 is TGTGCCAGCAGTTCCCTTGTGGGTACAGATACGCAGTATTTT. Protein product: CASSSLVGTDTQYF.

CDR3 loop: CASSFGGESYNEQFF. In DNA, the CDR3 is TGTGCCAGCAGCTTTGGGGGGGAGTCCTACAATGAGCAGTTCTTC. The chain couples TRBV7-9 to TRBJ2-1; 7 nucleotides line up with TRBD2. The J segment lost 1 base and the V segment lost 3 bases, leaving 3 bases of the junction unmatched. This CDR3 is built from 15 residues. Germline CDR1 and CDR2: SEHNR and FQNEAQ (reference sequence).

The chain employs TRBV29-1 and TRBJ2-7; a weak D match, TRBD2 (5 bases). The ends were cut back, 7 bases at V and 0 bases at J, with 13 bases in the middle. The CDR3 runs 13 residues. Germline V gene lookup returns CDR1 SQVTM and CDR2 ANQGSEA. CDR3 sequence: CSAGLGSSYEQYF. Written as DNA, the CDR3 is TGCAGCGCCGGATTGGGGAGCTCCTACGAGCAGTACTTC.

The chain recombines TRBV10-3 with TRBJ2-7, with D tentatively TRBD1 or TRBD2 (5 bases each). Germline V gene sequence: CDR1 ENHRY, CDR2 SYGVKD. The V end lost 3 bases, the J end lost 7 bases, and 10 bases lay between the germline ends. CDR3 length equals 12 residues. The CDR3 protein is CAISDGTQEQYF. The CDR3 DNA reads as TGTGCCATCAGTGACGGGACGCAAGAGCAGTACTTC.

This clone was counted between two and nine times. CDR3 loop: CASSPTSRIHNEQFF. The CDR3 DNA reads as TGTGCCAGCAGCCCGACTAGCAGAATACACAATGAGCAGTTCTTC. V is TRBV27 and J is TRBJ2-1; TRBD2 matches 7 bases. The CDR3 length is 15 residues. The germline V gene has CDR1 MNHEY and CDR2 SMNVEV (reference sequence). Losses at the gene ends were 6 bases for V and 5 bases for J; bases not matched to a gene: 10.

This chain links TRBV7-9 with TRBJ2-5; no clear D gene. Trimming stripped 0 bases from V and 2 bases from J, with 13 bases between. Germline CDR1 is SEHNR and CDR2 is FQNEAQ (reference sequence). The CDR3 covers 16 residues. The chain's CDR3 is CASSLAVGSPQETQYF. In DNA, the CDR3 is TGTGCCAGCAGCTTAGCGGTGGGAAGTCCGCAAGAGACCCAGTACTTC. Filled out from reference TRBV7-9 and TRBJ2-5, the complete variable domain reads DTGVSQNPRHKITKRGQNVTFRCDPISEHNRLYWYRQTLGQGPEFLTYFQNEAQLEKSRLLSDRFSAERPKGSFSTLEIQRTEQGDSAMYLCASSLAVGSPQETQYFGPGTRLLVL.

V gene TRBV18 combines with J gene TRBJ2-2; possibly TRBD1 or TRBD2 for D (7 bases each). Germline lookup yields CDR1 KGHSH and CDR2 LQKENI. The V end was cut by 2 bases, the J end by 3 bases, with 13 bases between. The CDR3 covers 16 residues. CDR3 sequence reads: CASSPTTGRDTGELFF. In DNA, the CDR3 is TGTGCCAGCTCACCAACGACAGGGAGGGACACCGGGGAGCTGTTTTTT.

The chain carries TRBV28 and TRBJ2-6, with 11 bases that match TRBD1. Trimming cost V 6 bases and J 5 bases; bases outside gene matches: 9. CDR3 size: 17 residues. Per the germline V gene, CDR1 is MDHEN and CDR2 is SYDVKM. The chain's CDR3 is CASSDWTGGCRANVLTF. CDR3 nucleotides: TGTGCCAGCAGCGACTGGACAGGGGGCTGTAGGGCCAACGTCCTGACTTTC.

CDR3 region: CASSFGAGFLWGYTF. Written as DNA, the CDR3 is TGTGCCAGCAGTTTCGGAGCAGGCTTCCTCTGGGGCTACACCTTC. This sequence joins TRBV6-5 and TRBJ1-2; D is unresolved. Germline-derived CDR1 and CDR2 are MNHEY and SVGAGI. The CDR3 contains 15 residues. Trimming shortened V by 4 bases and J by 8 bases, and 20 bases separated the two germline ends.

The chain is built from TRBV11-3 and TRBJ2-1; 12 nucleotides match TRBD2. In germline, CDR1 is SGHNT, CDR2 YENEEA. This CDR3 is 16 amino acids long. V shed 4 bases and J 6 bases; nucleotides not matched to a gene: 7. In nucleotides, the CDR3 is TGTGCCAGCAGCTCCGGCGGACTAGCGGGACTCAATGAGCAGTTCTTC. Its translation is CASSSGGLAGLNEQFF.

This clone was observed once. This chain joins TRBV7-3 and TRBJ1-4; D gene ambiguous. The CDR3 length is 13 residues. Germline assignment: CDR1 SGHTA and CDR2 FQGTGA. The V end lost 5 bases, the J end lost 8 bases, and 12 bases lay between the germline ends. The CDR3 DNA sequence: TGTGCCAGCAGCCGCCTTAACGGGGAAAAACTGTTTTTT. Its protein is CASSRLNGEKLFF.

The CDR3 nucleotides are TGTGCCAGCAGTTTAGGCAGGGTGTCCCCGGGAGAGCAGTACTTC. Encoded protein: CASSLGRVSPGEQYF. This rearrangement joins TRBV27 to TRBJ2-5; maybe TRBD2 (6 bases). Trimming took 2 bases from V and 11 from J, leaving 21 bases between them. The CDR3 runs 15 residues. The germline V gene encodes CDR1 MNHEY and CDR2 SMNVEV (reference sequence).

Remarks on this clone: Other nucleotide sequences in the sample specify the same CDR3. The rearrangement links TRBV18 to TRBJ2-7, with TRBD1 identical over 7 bases. V trimming: 2 bases; J trimming: 4 bases; junction bases outside the gene matches: 2. Germline CDR1 reads KGHSH; CDR2 reads LQKENI. CDR3 size: 13 residues. CDR3 amino acids: CASSPGTAYEQYF. The DNA for the CDR3 is TGTGCCAGCTCACCAGGGACAGCGTACGAGCAGTACTTC. Complete variable domain (other parts from reference TRBV18 and TRBJ2-7): NAGVMQNPRHLVRRRGQEARLRCSPMKGHSHVYWYRQLPEEGLKFMVYLQKENIIDESGMPKERFSAEFPKEGPSILRIQQVVRGDSAAYFCASSPGTAYEQYFGPGTRLTVT.

The chain couples TRBV7-3 to TRBJ2-2; no clear D. Trimming took 2 bases from V and 2 from J, leaving 12 bases between them. The germline gives CDR1 SGHTA, CDR2 FQGTGA. The CDR3 is 16 residues long. The CDR3 loop reads CASSLVRDGNTGELFF. CDR3 bases: TGTGCCAGCAGCTTAGTTCGAGATGGCAACACCGGGGAGCTGTTTTTT.

J is TRBJ2-6 and V is TRBV19; D perhaps matches TRBD2 (5 bases). CDR3 size: 18 residues. CDR1 and CDR2 from the germline V gene are LNHDA and SQIVND (reference sequence). With 4 bases removed from V and 2 bases from J, the gap between germline ends came to 18 bases. CDR3 coding DNA: TGTGCCAGTAGTAGAGGTACTAGTTATACGGCTGGGGCCAACGTCCTGACTTTC. Translation gives CASSRGTSYTAGANVLTF.

This chain connects TRBV9 to TRBJ1-2, with D perhaps TRBD1 (5 bases). V dropped 0 bases and J dropped 3 bases, with 15 bases sitting between them. The CDR3 runs 16 residues. Germline V gene sequence: CDR1 SGDLS, CDR2 YYNGEE. CDR3 nucleotide sequence: TGTGCCAGCAGCGTAGAAAGGACACCGGACCACTATGGCTACACCTTC. Its translation: CASSVERTPDHYGYTF.

This chain uses TRBV28 with TRBJ2-7, with unresolved D. Germline-derived CDR1 and CDR2 are MDHEN and SYDVKM. CDR3 length: 11 residues. Trimming pared 3 bases from V and 5 bases from J, leaving 5 bases between. In DNA form, the CDR3 reads TGTGCCAGCAGTTTCATCCACGAGCAGTACTTC. It is translated as CASSFIHEQYF.